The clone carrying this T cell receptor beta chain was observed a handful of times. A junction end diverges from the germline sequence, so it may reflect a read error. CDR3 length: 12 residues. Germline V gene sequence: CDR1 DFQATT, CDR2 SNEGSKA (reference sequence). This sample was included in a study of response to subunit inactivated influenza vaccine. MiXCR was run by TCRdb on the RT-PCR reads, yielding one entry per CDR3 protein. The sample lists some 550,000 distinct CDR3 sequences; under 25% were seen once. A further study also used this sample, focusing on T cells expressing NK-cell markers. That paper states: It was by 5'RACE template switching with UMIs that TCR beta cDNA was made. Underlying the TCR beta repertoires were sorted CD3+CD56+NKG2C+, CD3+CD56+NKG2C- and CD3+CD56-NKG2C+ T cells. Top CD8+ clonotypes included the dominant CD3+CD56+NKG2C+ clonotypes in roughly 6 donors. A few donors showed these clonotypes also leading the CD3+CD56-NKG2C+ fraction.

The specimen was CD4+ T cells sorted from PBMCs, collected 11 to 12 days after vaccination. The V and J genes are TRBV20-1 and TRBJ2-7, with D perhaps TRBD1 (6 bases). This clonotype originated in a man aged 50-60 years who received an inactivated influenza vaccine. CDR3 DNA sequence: TGCAGTGCCCAACAGGGCTCCCACGAGCAGTACTTC. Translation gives CSAQQGSHEQYF.